This T cell receptor beta chain was captured by sequencing in a study of ipilimumab plus nivolumab after autologous stem cell transplantation. Checkpoint therapy with ipilimumab 1 mg/kg began 14 to 28 days after transplant. TCRdb's table, derived via immunoSEQ multiplex PCR, lists solely in-frame clones and lacks some. The sample records more than 20,000 clones, around four fifths being singletons. This CDR3 has 15 residues. Germline assignment: CDR1 SGDLS and CDR2 YYNGEE. V was pared by 2 bases and J by 4 bases, with 15 bases between. The chain joins TRBV9 to TRBJ1-2, with D unresolved. This TCR derives from a male donor with diffuse large B-cell lymphoma. Sequencing was performed on PBMCs, taken in a trial of ipilimumab plus nivolumab as post-transplant consolidation. The CDR3 nucleotides read TGTGCCAGCAGCGTGGATGCCTCTTCCTTCTATGGCTACACCTTC. Amino acid sequence: CASSVDASSFYGYTF.